This T cell receptor beta chain appears in the sequencing data of a study of blood T cell repertoires in COVID-19. About the study: Samples representing acute and convalescent COVID-19 were sourced from the United States, Italy and Spain.

This CDR3 is 12 amino acids long. TCRdb keeps only in-frame clones here, not all; method: immunoSEQ multiplex PCR. The sample consists of 150,000 to 200,000 clones, roughly 91% of them appearing once. The J gene is TRBJ2-7, the V gene TRBV21-1; the D segment call TRBD1 is taken from the table without a DNA check. TRBV21-1 is marked as a pseudogene. The sequenced sample was peripheral blood. The sequence was collected from a man aged 18 to 29 with acute or convalescent COVID-19. The CDR3: CASSKAGAECDF. The CDR3 nucleotides are TGTGCCAGCAGCAAAGCGGGGGCGGAATGTGACTTC.